A single sample is the source of the 28 T cell receptor beta chains below, sequenced in a study of blood T cells in healthy people across ages. It was with a sample-barcoded 5' primer and a J-beta primer mix that a second PCR of roughly 7 to 12 cycles was run. TCRdb re-derived calls from the 5' RACE reads in MiXCR, one entry per CDR3 protein. The sample carries 780,000 or so distinct CDR3 sequences, 45% to 70% recorded once. Sequencing was done on a sample of blood. These receptors were obtained from a man aged 35 to 55 in good health.

The chain uses TRBV20-1 and TRBJ2-7; D is undetermined. The CDR3 loop spans 11 amino acids. Looked up from germline, CDR1 is DFQATT and CDR2 is SNEGSKA (reference sequence). The V end lost 4 bases, the J end lost 2 bases, and 6 bases lay between the germline ends. DNA of the CDR3: TGCAGTGCTAAAAGCCCCTACGAGCAGTACTTC. Protein: CSAKSPYEQYF.

This clonotype was recorded only once. V gene TRBV15 combines with J gene TRBJ1-4; perhaps TRBD1 as D (5 bases). Trimming shortened V by 0 bases and J by 4 bases, and 12 bases separated the two germline ends. Germline V gene data show CDR1 as LNHNV and CDR2 as YYDKDF (reference sequence). The CDR3 is 16 residues long. This CDR3 reads CATSRDPGIDNEKLFF. The CDR3 DNA is TGTGCCACCAGCAGAGACCCAGGGATAGATAATGAAAAACTGTTTTTT. Complete variable domain (other parts from reference TRBV15 and TRBJ1-4): DAMVIQNPRYQVTQFGKPVTLSCSQTLNHNVMYWYQQKSSQAPKLLFHYYDKDFNNEADTPDNFQSRRPNTSFCFLDIRSPGLGDTAMYLCATSRDPGIDNEKLFFGSGTQLSVL.

The chain joins TRBV15 to TRBJ2-3, with a tentative D call TRBD2 (5 bases). Trimming cost V 5 bases and J 6 bases, with 18 bases left between them. This CDR3 spans 15 amino acids. Germline lookup yields CDR1 LNHNV and CDR2 YYDKDF (reference sequence). This chain's CDR3 is CATSWTGKVADTQYF. The DNA of the CDR3 is TGTGCCACCAGCTGGACCGGGAAAGTGGCTGATACGCAGTATTTT.

V is TRBV7-2 and J is TRBJ2-1, with D perhaps matching TRBD2 (6 bases). CDR3 length: 17 residues. Germline V gene data show CDR1 as SGHTA and CDR2 as FQGNSA. The V gene lost 2 bases and the J gene lost 3 bases, with 17 bases spanning the gap. The CDR3 reads CASSLSRLGGVYNEQFF. For the CDR3, the DNA is TGTGCCAGCAGCTTATCGAGACTAGGAGGGGTCTACAATGAGCAGTTCTTC. Full variable domain (missing parts from reference TRBV7-2 and TRBJ2-1): GAGVSQSPSNKVTEKGKDVELRCDPISGHTALYWYRQSLGQGLEFLIYFQGNSAPDKSGLPSDRFSAERTGGSVSTLTIQRTQQEDSAVYLCASSLSRLGGVYNEQFFGPGTRLTVL.

A note on this clonotype: Germline and junction disagree at one end, which may indicate a read error. The rearrangement links TRBV29-1 to TRBJ2-3, with a possible D match to TRBD2 (5 bases). This CDR3 has 14 residues. CDR1 and CDR2 from the germline V gene are SQVTM and ANQGSEA. The CDR3 DNA sequence: TGCAGCGTGGAAGAGGGATCCCGCACAGATACGCAGTATTTT. It is translated as CSVEEGSRTDTQYF.

The J gene is TRBJ1-2, the V gene TRBV12-3 or TRBV12-4; D is undetermined. V was clipped by 6 bases and J by 7 bases, with 18 bases between them. The CDR3 loop spans 14 amino acids. The CDR3: CASSPGPRMGGYTF. CDR3 nucleotide sequence: TGTGCCAGCAGCCCCGGACCGCGCATGGGTGGCTACACCTTC.

The chain recombines TRBV20-1 with TRBJ2-3, with 12 bases that match TRBD2. This CDR3 has 17 amino acids. With V trimmed by 1 base and J by 2 bases, 7 bases remained unmatched. Germline-derived CDR1 and CDR2 are DFQATT and SNEGSKA (reference sequence). CDR3 region: CSARALTSGRITDTQYF. The CDR3 DNA reads as TGCAGTGCTAGAGCTCTAACTAGCGGGAGGATCACAGATACGCAGTATTTT.

This sequence joins TRBV12-3 or TRBV12-4 and TRBJ2-1; D possibly uses TRBD1 or TRBD2 (6 bases each). The CDR3 has 17 residues. Trimming pared 3 bases from V and 0 bases from J, leaving 15 bases between. The CDR3, as DNA: TGTGCCAGCAGTTTCAATAGGGGGAGGAGCTCCTACAATGAGCAGTTCTTC. Translating it yields CASSFNRGRSSYNEQFF.

The rearrangement links TRBV7-3 to TRBJ2-5; D call uncertain. V was shortened by 4 bases and J by 11 bases, with 14 bases between the two germline ends. In germline, CDR1 is SGHTA, CDR2 FQGTGA. There are 12 residues in the CDR3. CDR3 loop: CASSSDGDEQYF. The CDR3 nucleotides read TGTGCCAGCAGCTCTGACGGCGATGAGCAGTACTTC. Using reference TRBV7-3 and TRBJ2-5 for the parts outside the CDR3, the full variable domain is GAGVSQTPSNKVTEKGKYVELRCDPISGHTALYWYRQSLGQGPEFLIYFQGTGAADDSGLPNDRFFAVRPEGSVSTLKIQRTERGDSAVYLCASSSDGDEQYFGPGTRLLVL.

V usage is TRBV28 and J usage is TRBJ1-1, with no clear D. CDR3 size: 13 residues. Trimming shortened V by 6 bases and J by 4 bases, and 12 bases separated the two germline ends. Germline loops: CDR1 MDHEN, CDR2 SYDVKM. The CDR3 is CASRPSSPTEAFF. DNA of the CDR3: TGTGCCAGCAGACCTTCTTCCCCCACTGAAGCTTTCTTT. Drawing the rest from reference TRBV28 and TRBJ1-1, the complete variable domain is DVKVTQSSRYLVKRTGEKVFLECVQDMDHENMFWYRQDPGLGLRLIYFSYDVKMKEKGDIPEGYSVSREKKERFSLILESASTNQTSMYLCASRPSSPTEAFFGQGTRLTVV.

The gene calls are TRBV20-1 and TRBJ2-3, with 7 bases fitting TRBD2. CDR3 size: 13 residues. The ends lost 4 bases at V and 0 bases at J; junction bases unmatched: 1. In germline, CDR1 is DFQATT, CDR2 SNEGSKA (reference sequence). Written as DNA, the CDR3 is TGCAGTGCTATGACTAGCAGCACAGATACGCAGTATTTT. Translated, it gives CSAMTSSTDTQYF.

The chain couples TRBV7-9 to TRBJ2-1; 14 positions match TRBD2. V gave up 5 bases and J gave up 5 bases; unmatched junction bases: 8. In germline, CDR1 is SEHNR, CDR2 FQNEAQ (reference sequence). This CDR3 is 17 amino acids long. CDR3 DNA: TGTGCCAGCAGCCCTGGGGGACTAGCGGGAGTTCACAATGAGCAGTTCTTC. This encodes CASSPGGLAGVHNEQFF.

V is TRBV7-2 and J is TRBJ2-5; D could derive from TRBD1 or TRBD2 (6 bases each). The J call may be in error: the DNA end matches TRBJ2-7 better. Per the germline V gene, CDR1 is SGHTA and CDR2 is FQGNSA. The CDR3 covers 15 residues. CDR3 region: CASSQHGGGSYEQYF. The CDR3 DNA reads as TGTGCCAGCAGTCAGCATGGAGGGGGTTCCTACGAGCAGTACTTC.

A single count supports this clonotype. The rearrangement uses TRBV5-6 and TRBJ2-3; D is perhaps TRBD1 or TRBD2 (5 bases each). Germline-derived CDR1 and CDR2 are SGHDT and YYEEEE. CDR3 size: 15 residues. Trimming took off 4 bases at V and 1 base at J, with 13 bases between the two ends. CDR3 in DNA: TGTGCCAGCAGCGCCCGGGACGGATGCACAGATACGCAGTATTTT. Its protein is CASSARDGCTDTQYF.

This clonotype was counted between two and nine times. The chain joins TRBV6-5 to TRBJ1-2; no reliable D call. The V end lost 0 bases, the J end lost 8 bases, and 13 bases lay between the germline ends. The CDR3 sequence is 14 residues long. Per the germline V gene, CDR1 is MNHEY and CDR2 is SVGAGI. The CDR3 loop reads CASSYSSISRGYTF. Here the CDR3 DNA reads TGTGCCAGCAGTTACTCGAGTATTTCCAGAGGCTACACCTTC.

V usage is TRBV11-2 and J usage is TRBJ2-1, with TRBD2 identical over 10 bases. The CDR3 is made up of 18 amino acids. With 1 base clipped from V and 8 bases from J, the junction kept 14 bases outside the gene matches. The germline CDR1 and CDR2 sequences are SGHAT and FQNNGV. CDR3 amino acids: CASSLVRDLAGGIDEQFF. In DNA, the CDR3 is TGTGCCAGCAGCTTAGTAAGGGATTTAGCGGGAGGCATCGATGAGCAGTTCTTC.

The CDR3 spells CASSSDRGVEHYNEQFF. The CDR3 region has the DNA TGTGCCAGCAGTTCCGATAGGGGGGTAGAGCATTACAATGAGCAGTTCTTC. The gene calls are TRBV12-3 or TRBV12-4 and TRBJ2-1; D might be TRBD1 or TRBD2, each matching 6 bases. CDR3 length: 17 amino acids. Trimming pared 4 bases from V and 4 bases from J, leaving 20 bases between.

This chain uses TRBV29-1 with TRBJ2-1, with 8 positions matching TRBD2. Trimming removed 5 bases from V and 7 bases from J; junction bases left unmatched: 10. From germline, CDR1 is SQVTM and CDR2 ANQGSEA. CDR3 size: 14 residues. The CDR3 sequence: CSVLKRGRRNEQFF. The CDR3 DNA reads as TGCAGCGTTTTGAAGCGGGGGCGCAGGAATGAGCAGTTCTTC.

The genes are TRBV5-6 and TRBJ1-5; D possibly corresponds to TRBD1 (6 bases). Germline lookup yields CDR1 SGHDT and CDR2 YYEEEE. Trimming took 4 bases from V and 0 from J, leaving 17 bases between them. This CDR3 contains 17 residues. In DNA form, the CDR3 reads TGTGCCAGCAGCCTATTTAGGGGGGTGGATAGCAATCAGCCCCAGCATTTT. As protein: CASSLFRGVDSNQPQHF.

In this sample, this clonotype turned up once. The chain combines TRBV10-3 with TRBJ2-7; either TRBD1 or TRBD2 may supply D (5 bases each). This CDR3 contains 11 residues. The germline CDR1 and CDR2 sequences are ENHRY and SYGVKD. Trimming stripped 9 bases from V and 6 bases from J, with 12 bases between. The CDR3 region is CAMGTQGEQYF. The CDR3 nucleotides are TGTGCCATGGGGACGCAGGGCGAGCAGTACTTC.

The CDR3 DNA sequence: TGCAGTGCTAGAGGACAGGGAGACGACGAGCAGTACTTC. This translates into CSARGQGDDEQYF. V and J are TRBV20-1 and TRBJ2-7, with 7 bases lining up with TRBD1. Trimming at V came to 1 base and at J to 5 bases, leaving 5 bases not matched to a gene. Germline V gene sequence: CDR1 DFQATT, CDR2 SNEGSKA (reference sequence). The CDR3 totals 13 residues.

This clonotype has more than one count but fewer than ten. The V and J genes are TRBV6-2 or TRBV6-3 and TRBJ2-5; 7 nucleotides align to TRBD1. The V gene's germline CDR1 is MNHEY and CDR2 SVGEGT. V lost 6 bases and J lost 1; bases outside the gene matches: 8. The CDR3 runs to 15 residues. CDR3 in amino acids: CASSPGQTVQETQYF. Here the CDR3 DNA reads TGTGCCAGCAGCCCGGGACAGACAGTCCAAGAGACCCAGTACTTC.

The chain combines TRBV7-8 with TRBJ2-1, with D possibly TRBD1 on 7 matching bases. Between the trimmed V and J ends, which lost 2 bases and 3 bases, there was a span of 14 bases. The germline V gene encodes CDR1 SGHVS and CDR2 FQNEAQ. This CDR3 contains 16 residues. The CDR3 bases are TGTGCCAGCAGCTTACGTCCCAGGGGGGTCTACAATGAGCAGTTCTTC. Translation gives CASSLRPRGVYNEQFF.

The chain links TRBV7-8 to TRBJ1-4, with D perhaps matching TRBD1 (6 bases). The CDR3 sequence is 16 residues long. The germline gives CDR1 SGHVS, CDR2 FQNEAQ. The V gene lost 4 bases and the J gene lost 3 bases, with 15 bases spanning the gap. CDR3 coding DNA: TGTGCCAGCAGCTCCCACAGGGTTAGAGCTAATGAAAAACTGTTTTTT. Protein sequence: CASSSHRVRANEKLFF.

The rearrangement uses TRBV5-1 and TRBJ2-3; D is unclear. With 0 bases removed from V and 3 bases from J, the gap between germline ends came to 20 bases. The germline gives CDR1 SGHRS, CDR2 YFSETQ. This CDR3 is 18 amino acids long. The CDR3 region is CASSLVSWPSAGTDTQYF. CDR3 nucleotide sequence: TGCGCCAGCAGCTTGGTTTCATGGCCCTCCGCCGGAACAGATACGCAGTATTTT.

This clonotype occurred a few times. The rearrangement links TRBV28 to TRBJ2-7; 12 bases are shared with TRBD2. CDR1 MDHEN and CDR2 SYDVKM come from the germline V gene. With 4 bases clipped from V and 9 bases from J, the junction kept 19 bases outside the gene matches. The CDR3 is made up of 18 amino acids. This chain's CDR3 is CASSSKVKRLAGELVQYF. DNA for the CDR3: TGTGCCAGCAGTTCCAAAGTTAAAAGACTAGCGGGAGAACTTGTGCAGTACTTC. The full variable domain, in which reference TRBV28 and TRBJ2-7 provide the parts outside the CDR3, is DVKVTQSSRYLVKRTGEKVFLECVQDMDHENMFWYRQDPGLGLRLIYFSYDVKMKEKGDIPEGYSVSREKKERFSLILESASTNQTSMYLCASSSKVKRLAGELVQYFGPGTRLTVT.

This clonotype was seen a single time. This sequence joins TRBV15 and TRBJ1-5; possibly TRBD1 for D (6 bases). CDR1 LNHNV and CDR2 YYDKDF come from the germline V gene (reference sequence). Trimming removed 0 bases from V and 2 bases from J, with 11 bases in between. CDR3 length: 16 amino acids. CDR3 protein: CATSREPGAGNQPQHF. The CDR3 region has the DNA TGTGCCACCAGCAGAGAGCCGGGGGCCGGCAATCAGCCCCAGCATTTT.

About this clonotype: Here the CDR3 omits its conserved ending phenylalanine or tryptophan, so a read error is the likely source. The CDR3 is CASSIRDYPRDTQYL. The CDR3 DNA reads as TGTGCCAGCAGCATCCGGGACTACCCCAGGGATACGCAGTATCTT. V and J are TRBV9 and TRBJ2-3, with TRBD2 identical over 7 bases. The length of the CDR3 is 15 residues. Trimming at V came to 4 bases and at J to 6 bases, leaving 11 bases not matched to a gene. Looked up from germline, CDR1 is SGDLS and CDR2 is YYNGEE.